A selection of T cell receptor beta chains follows, all from one sample in a study of human T cells and chemical hapten exposure. TCRdb used MiXCR to reprocess the RACE reads, holding one entry per CDR3 protein. This sample has 250,000 or so distinct CDR3 sequences, with just under 8% found just once. The specimen was whole blood, collected in connection with sensitization to the hapten diphenylcyclopropenone (DPC). These receptors were taken from a man aged 18 to 29 with alopecia areata. Some clones in this sample may be carry-over from other donors' samples. CDR3s include the opening cysteine and the closing phenylalanine or tryptophan. The D gene is left open where the match is weak. Rows give clone size only sometimes, using once, few, many, or a class for an expanded clone.

v_gene	j_gene	d_gene	abundance	CDR3nt	CDR3aa
TRBV2	TRBJ1-6	.	.	TGTGCCAGCAGTGTATGGGAGTTGGGTAATTCACCCCTCCACTTT	CASSVWELGNSPLHF
TRBV3-1	TRBJ2-6	.	many	TGTGCCAGCAGCCAAGATACGGGGTCTGGGGCCAACGTCCTGACTTTC	CASSQDTGSGANVLTF
TRBV6-6	TRBJ1-6	TRBD1	once	TGTGCCAGCAGTGCCCCCCCGGGACAGGGCGACCGACCCCTCCACTTT	CASSAPPGQGDRPLHF
TRBV12-3/TRBV12-4	TRBJ1-6	.	few	TGTGCCAGCAGTTTAGGGTTACCCCTCCACTTT	CASSLGLPLHF
TRBV5-5	TRBJ1-1	.	many	TGTGCCAGCAGCTCGACCTACAGGGAGAACACTGAAGCTTTCTTT	CASSSTYRENTEAFF
TRBV5-1	TRBJ1-1	TRBD1	.	TGCGCCAGCAGTTTGAGGGGGCAGACTGAAGCTTTCTTT	CASSLRGQTEAFF
TRBV4-1	TRBJ1-4	.	many	TGCGCCAGCAGCCAAGTCGGGCCTCGAAATGAAAAACTGTTTTTT	CASSQVGPRNEKLFF
TRBV5-1	TRBJ2-1	.	many	TGTGCCAGCAGCTTAGGAGACAACAATGAGCAGTTCTTC	CASSLGDNNEQFF
TRBV12-3/TRBV12-4	TRBJ2-3	.	.	TGTGCCAGCAGTTTAGCGCATGGGAGCACAGATACGCAGTATTTT	CASSLAHGSTDTQYF
TRBV4-1	TRBJ2-5	.	.	TGCGCCAGCAGCACCCCTAGGGGGGGTGGCCCAGAGACCCAGTACTTC	CASSTPRGGGPETQYF
TRBV29-1	TRBJ1-1	TRBD1	few	TGCAGCGTCAATTCCAGGGGGCGATTGCGCACTGAAGCTTTCTTT	CSVNSRGRLRTEAFF
TRBV15	TRBJ2-3	TRBD2	.	TGTGCCACCAGCAGAGATTCGGAACTAGCGGGGAGAGATACGCAGTATTTT	CATSRDSELAGRDTQYF
TRBV12-3/TRBV12-4	TRBJ1-5	.	.	TGTGCCAGCACCTTGGGACCGATCAATCAGCCCCAGCATTTT	CASTLGPINQPQHF
TRBV27	TRBJ1-6	TRBD1	many	TGTGCCAGCAGTTCAACACCTAACAGGGGGAGTTCCTATAATTCACCCCTCCACTTT	CASSSTPNRGSSYNSPLHF
TRBV12-3/TRBV12-4	TRBJ2-3	.	many	TGTGCCAGCAGTTTACAGGCTACAGATACGCAGTATTTT	CASSLQATDTQYF
TRBV7-9	TRBJ1-1	TRBD1	many	TGTGCCAGCAGCTTAAACAGGGGGCCTCGGACTGAAGCTTTCTTT	CASSLNRGPRTEAFF
TRBV7-2	TRBJ1-1	.	many	TGTGCCAGCAGCTTGGGGACGGGTATGAACACTGAAGCTTTCTTT	CASSLGTGMNTEAFF
TRBV6-2/TRBV6-3	TRBJ2-7	.	.	TGTGCCAGCAGTTCAGTGACCTCCTACGAGCAGTACTTC	CASSSVTSYEQYF
TRBV6-2/TRBV6-3	TRBJ1-2	.	.	TGTGCCAGCAGTTATGATAGAACTAACTATGGCTACACCTTC	CASSYDRTNYGYTF
TRBV7-2	TRBJ2-5	.	few	TGTGCCAGCAGCTCACAGGGGGGGTCAGAGACCCAGTACTTC	CASSSQGGSETQYF
TRBV28	TRBJ1-4	TRBD1	.	TGTGCCAGCAGTCCCTCGGACAGGAGGAATGAAAAACTGTTTTTT	CASSPSDRRNEKLFF
TRBV7-9	TRBJ2-3	TRBD2	.	TGTGCCAGCAGCTCACGAGCGGGGGGGAGGACAGATACGCAGTATTTT	CASSSRAGGRTDTQYF
TRBV4-1	TRBJ1-5	.	few	TGCGCCAGCAGCCAAGTTAGTCAGGGTAGGAGGAATCAGCCCCAGCATTTT	CASSQVSQGRRNQPQHF
TRBV29-1	TRBJ2-1	TRBD1	few	TGCAGCGTTGAAGATCCCGCCAGGGGGCGATATGAGCAGTTCTTC	CSVEDPARGRYEQFF
TRBV5-1	TRBJ1-6	TRBD1	many	TGCGCCAGCAGGCTCACTGGGACAGGAGGAATCAAGTCCTATAATTCACCCCTCCACTTT	CASRLTGTGGIKSYNSPLHF
TRBV15	TRBJ2-2	.	.	TGTGCCACCAGCAGAGTGAAACATACCGGGGAGCTGTTTTTT	CATSRVKHTGELFF
TRBV10-3	TRBJ1-1	.	few	TGTGCCATCGGACGCCAGCCAGGGAACACTGAAGCTTTCTTT	CAIGRQPGNTEAFF
TRBV5-1	TRBJ1-6	.	many	TGCGCCAGCAGCTTGGCGAGCTCCTATAATTCACCCCTCCACTTT	CASSLASSYNSPLHF
TRBV6-5	TRBJ1-2	.	.	TGTGCCAGCAGTACAGGGATAGATGGCTACACCTTC	CASSTGIDGYTF
TRBV28	TRBJ2-7	TRBD2	.	TGTGCCAGCAGTTTTAGACTAGCGAGGGGTTACGAGCAGTACTTC	CASSFRLARGYEQYF
TRBV12-5	TRBJ2-3	TRBD1	few	TGTGCTAGTGGCCGTTCCTTTACAGGGGGAAACACAGATACGCAGTATTTT	CASGRSFTGGNTDTQYF